Described below is a single TCR beta chain sequence and its context. This entry is derived from a study of blood T cell repertoires in COVID-19. Study context: There were acute and convalescent COVID-19 samples, and they came from the United States, Italy and Spain. From T cells, B-cell-depleted T cells, or PBMCs came the material, which was cDNA or gDNA.

The J segment lost 6 bases and the V segment lost 4 bases, leaving 4 bases of the junction unmatched. Germline lookup yields CDR1 SGHNT and CDR2 YENEEA. The CDR3 is 15 residues long. The authors' processing: Reference gene primer amplification in the assay estimated nucleated cell counts. Sequencing used immunoSEQ multiplex PCR; TCRdb keeps in-frame clones, though not all of them. V and J calls plus clone size are reproduced from that table; the DNA served to infer D and trimming. Of around 25,000 clones detected, around 81% appear once; the ten largest clones hold more than 6.5%. The genes are TRBV11-3 and TRBJ2-2, with TRBD1 matching over 11 bases. This TCR was recovered from a man aged 65 to 79 with acute or convalescent COVID-19. Sequences were obtained from peripheral blood. The CDR3 DNA reads TGTGCCAGCAGCTCTCCGGGACAGGGGGCCGGGGAGCTGTTTTTT. Its protein product is CASSSPGQGAGELFF. Drawing the rest from reference TRBV11-3 and TRBJ2-2, the complete variable domain is EAGVVQSPRYKIIEKKQPVAFWCNPISGHNTLYWYLQNLGQGPELLIRYENEEAVDDSQLPKDRFSAERLKGVDSTLKIQPAELGDSAVYLCASSSPGQGAGELFFGEGSRLTVL.